The next 29 T cell receptor beta chains were all read from a single sample in a study of CD8+CD57+ T cells in acquired aplastic anemia. Patients selected for sequencing had displayed CD8+CD57+ cell expansion by flow cytometry. Genomic DNA, the template, was used for profiling of the TCR beta VDJ and CDR3. MiXCR was run by TCRdb on the reads, yielding one entry per CDR3 protein. The sample includes under 200,000 distinct CDR3 sequences, roughly 50% seen only once; the top ten take more than 30%. Sequencing was done on a sample of sorted CD4+, CD8+, or CD8+CD57+ T cells (not recorded which) from PBMCs. The receptors originated from a human donor with aplastic anemia.

The V gene is TRBV28, the J gene TRBJ2-7; 9 bases map to TRBD2. Germline lookup yields CDR1 MDHEN and CDR2 SYDVKM. This CDR3 is built from 13 residues. V dropped 6 bases and J dropped 5; count of bases not matched to a gene: 5. CDR3 bases: TGTGCCAGCAGGGGACTAGCAAGGAACGAGCAGTACTTC. Translated: CASRGLARNEQYF. Based on the CDR3 plus reference TRBV28 and TRBJ2-7, the full variable domain is DVKVTQSSRYLVKRTGEKVFLECVQDMDHENMFWYRQDPGLGLRLIYFSYDVKMKEKGDIPEGYSVSREKKERFSLILESASTNQTSMYLCASRGLARNEQYFGPGTRLTVT.

About this clonotype itself: At one boundary the junction diverges from the germline segment, which might be a read error. This rearrangement joins TRBV9 to TRBJ2-3; unclear D gene. The CDR3 spans 15 residues. Germline V gene lookup returns CDR1 SGDLS and CDR2 YYNGEE. The CDR3 spells CASSSFQVNTDTQYF. CDR3 bases: TGTGCCAGCAGCTCATTCCAGGTGAACACAGATACGCAGTATTTC.

This clonotype was picked up a small number of times. A much more abundant neighbour one base away suggests this may be a read error. This chain's CDR3 is CSAVPGRGQTEAFF. CDR3 bases: TGCAGTGCTGTCCCGGGACGTGGTCAGACTGAAGCTTTCTTT. The chain employs TRBV20-1 and TRBJ1-1; D may be TRBD1 (5 bases). This CDR3 spans 14 amino acids. The germline V gene has CDR1 DFQATT and CDR2 SNEGSKA (reference sequence). Trimming cost V 5 bases and J 5 bases, with 18 bases left between them.

The gene calls are TRBV7-3 and TRBJ2-7, with D maybe TRBD1 (6 bases). The length of the CDR3 is 12 residues. Germline CDR1 SGHTA, CDR2 FQGTGA. Trimming left V 8 bases short and J 5 bases short, with 13 bases between. The CDR3 spells CASAPGAHEQYF. For the CDR3, the DNA is TGTGCCAGCGCTCCAGGGGCCCACGAGCAGTACTTC.

This clonotype was observed many times. The CDR3: CASRTSPYNEQFF. CDR3 DNA: TGTGCCAGCCGGACTAGCCCCTACAATGAGCAGTTCTTC. This chain joins TRBV6-1 and TRBJ2-1, with 8 bases identical to TRBD2. Germline V lookup: CDR1 MNHNS, CDR2 SASEGT. CDR3 length: 13 residues. The J segment lost 2 bases and the V segment lost 8 bases, leaving 2 bases of the junction unmatched.

The chain is built from TRBV10-3 and TRBJ2-5; D is perhaps TRBD2 (6 bases). The V gene lost 3 bases and the J gene lost 4 bases, with 9 bases spanning the gap. CDR1 is ENHRY, CDR2 SYGVKD, per germline. This CDR3 contains 13 residues. The CDR3 bases are TGTGCCATCAGTGATGGGGGAGGAGAGACCCAGTACTTC. Translation: CAISDGGGETQYF.

This clonotype was seen only once. The CDR3 carries no conserved terminal phenylalanine or tryptophan, so it likely arises from a read error. J is TRBJ2-7 and V is TRBV4-1; weak D call: TRBD1 (5 bases). CDR3 size: 14 residues. V was shortened by 0 bases and J by 5 bases, with 11 bases between the two germline ends. CDR1 and CDR2 from the germline V gene are MGHRA and YSYEKL. The CDR3 nucleotides are TGCGCCAGCAGCCAAGACCGAGCAGGGAACGAGCAGTACTAC. Translated: CASSQDRAGNEQYY.

This clonotype was counted at least ten times. The chain carries TRBV7-9 and TRBJ2-2, with 9 bases aligning to TRBD2. Germline trimming cut 4 bases from V and 2 bases from J; bases unmatched to any gene: 14. The CDR3 loop spans 19 amino acids. Germline V gives CDR1 SEHNR, CDR2 FQNEAQ (reference sequence). CDR3 in DNA: TGTGCCAGCAGCTCCTCCCGCTTGCTGACTAGCGGAAACACCGGGGAGCTGTTTTTT. It yields the protein CASSSSRLLTSGNTGELFF. Supplemented by reference TRBV7-9 and TRBJ2-2, the full variable domain reads DTGVSQNPRHKITKRGQNVTFRCDPISEHNRLYWYRQTLGQGPEFLTYFQNEAQLEKSRLLSDRFSAERPKGSFSTLEIQRTEQGDSAMYLCASSSSRLLTSGNTGELFFGEGSRLTVL.

The chain employs TRBV10-2 and TRBJ2-7; D possibly uses TRBD1 or TRBD2 (5 bases each). In germline, CDR1 is WSHSY, CDR2 SAAADI. With 4 bases removed from V and 2 bases from J, the gap between germline ends came to 12 bases. CDR3 length equals 14 residues. CDR3 protein: CASSVSQGPYEQYF. CDR3 nucleotides: TGCGCCAGCAGTGTCTCCCAGGGACCCTACGAGCAGTACTTC.

Ten or more counts support this clonotype. V and J are TRBV12-3 or TRBV12-4 and TRBJ1-5; D not certain. Trimming removed 5 bases at V and 3 bases at J, with 11 bases between. The CDR3 consists of 14 residues. This CDR3 is CASSLSPPNQPQHF. The DNA of the CDR3 is TGTGCCAGCAGTCTAAGTCCACCCAATCAGCCCCAGCATTTT.

This clonotype turned up a few times. This chain links TRBV25-1 with TRBJ1-2, with D possibly being TRBD1 (6 bases). CDR3 length equals 15 residues. Trimming stripped 3 bases from V and 4 bases from J, with 15 bases between. In germline, CDR1 is MGHDK, CDR2 SYGVNS. CDR3 loop: CASSDPTGTVYGYTF. The CDR3 DNA is TGTGCCAGCAGTGACCCTACAGGGACGGTCTATGGCTACACCTTC.

This sequence joins TRBV10-3 and TRBJ2-7; TRBD2 aligns across 8 bases. Germline-derived CDR1 and CDR2 are ENHRY and SYGVKD. CDR3 length: 16 amino acids. J gave up 0 bases and V 4 bases, and 8 bases lay outside the gene matches. CDR3 nucleotides: TGTGCCATCAGTGCTGAAGCGGGGGCTCCCTCCTACGAGCAGTACTTC. Its protein product is CAISAEAGAPSYEQYF.

This clonotype was seen at least ten times. V usage is TRBV2 and J usage is TRBJ2-7; unclear D gene. The V end was cut by 1 base, the J end by 6 bases, with 13 bases between. Per the germline V gene, CDR1 is SNHLY and CDR2 is FYNNEI. The CDR3 has 14 amino acids. CDR3 sequence: CASSEGTQSPEQYF. The CDR3 nucleotides read TGTGCCAGCAGTGAAGGGACCCAAAGTCCCGAGCAGTACTTC. Drawing the rest from reference TRBV2 and TRBJ2-7, the complete variable domain is EPEVTQTPSHQVTQMGQEVILRCVPISNHLYFYWYRQILGQKVEFLVSFYNNEISEKSEIFDDQFSVERPDGSNFTLKIRSTKLEDSAMYFCASSEGTQSPEQYFGPGTRLTVT.

The chain joins TRBV28 to TRBJ2-2; 10 bases match TRBD2. The CDR3 is 17 residues long. With 5 bases clipped from V and 8 bases from J, the junction kept 14 bases outside the gene matches. CDR1 and CDR2 (germline): MDHEN, SYDVKM. In DNA form, the CDR3 reads TGTGCCAGCAGTCTAAGCGGGGGGGCCTTAATCTCTGGGGAGCTGTTTTTT. Amino acids: CASSLSGGALISGELFF.

Only a few counts were recorded for this clonotype. The chain uses TRBV5-5 and TRBJ1-1; D unresolved. The germline gives CDR1 SGHKS, CDR2 YYEKEE (reference sequence). V was pared by 1 base and J by 6 bases, with 13 bases between. This CDR3 has 14 residues. The CDR3 protein is CASSLIAERPEAFF. The CDR3 DNA follows: TGTGCCAGCAGCTTGATCGCTGAACGACCTGAAGCTTTCTTT.

This clonotype has ten or more counts. The genes are TRBV7-9 and TRBJ1-5; possible D gene TRBD1, 5 bases. V lost 1 base and J lost 6, with 7 bases in between. CDR3 size: 13 residues. The germline V gene has CDR1 SEHNR and CDR2 FQNEAQ (reference sequence). For the CDR3, the DNA is TGTGCCAGCAGCTTAGTGGGGGGTCAGCCCCAGCATTTT. This gives the protein CASSLVGGQPQHF.

This chain uses TRBV29-1 with TRBJ2-1; 7 bases are a match to TRBD1. The V gene end was trimmed by 4 bases and the J gene end by 5 bases; junction bases not matched to a gene: 8. Looked up from germline, CDR1 is SQVTM and CDR2 is ANQGSEA. The CDR3 spans 14 residues. In DNA, the CDR3 is TGCAGCGTTGGCGTGACAGGGCTTAACAATGAGCAGTTCTTC. Its translation: CSVGVTGLNNEQFF.

The chain links TRBV20-1 to TRBJ1-4, with D tentatively TRBD1 (5 bases). Germline values: CDR1 DFQATT, CDR2 SNEGSKA (reference sequence). This CDR3 spans 18 amino acids. The V and J ends lost 1 base and 1 base respectively, with 19 bases between them. CDR3 DNA: TGCAGTGCTAGAGCGGGGACGAAATCCGCCGGAACTAATGAAAAACTGTTTTTT. Translated, it gives CSARAGTKSAGTNEKLFF.

This clonotype appeared many times. The gene calls are TRBV6-1 and TRBJ2-7; TRBD1 aligns across 10 bases. There are 14 residues in the CDR3. Germline values: CDR1 MNHNS, CDR2 SASEGT. V trimming: 6 bases; J trimming: 2 bases; junction bases outside the gene matches: 4. The CDR3 reads CASRKGQGAYEQYF. The CDR3 region has the DNA TGTGCCAGCAGGAAAGGACAGGGGGCCTACGAGCAGTACTTC.

The chain joins TRBV29-1 to TRBJ2-1; D remains ambiguous. Germline V gives CDR1 SQVTM, CDR2 ANQGSEA. V lost 7 bases, J lost 8 bases, and 12 bases lay in between. The CDR3 spans 11 residues. In nucleotides, the CDR3 is TGCAGCGCCCACCACGAGGATGAGCAGTTCTTC. Encoded protein: CSAHHEDEQFF.

This clonotype was seen only a few times. The chain carries TRBV7-8 and TRBJ2-6, with D uncertain. This CDR3 contains 14 residues. Between the trimmed V and J ends, which lost 1 base and 8 bases, there was a span of 9 bases. CDR1 and CDR2 (germline): SGHVS, FQNEAQ. For the CDR3, the DNA is TGTGCCAGCAGCTTAGACCCGGGTTCCAACGTCCTGACTTTC. Its protein is CASSLDPGSNVLTF. Full variable domain (missing parts from reference TRBV7-8 and TRBJ2-6): GAGVSQSPRYKVAKRGQDVALRCDPISGHVSLFWYQQALGQGPEFLTYFQNEAQLDKSGLPSDRFFAERPEGSVSTLKIQRTQQEDSAVYLCASSLDPGSNVLTFGAGSRLTVL.

This clonotype turned up a few times. The V call is TRBV13, the J call TRBJ2-1, with 10 bases identical to TRBD1. Trimming removed 3 bases from V and 7 bases from J; junction bases left unmatched: 6. The germline CDR1 and CDR2 sequences are PRHDT and FYEKMQ (reference sequence). The CDR3 sequence is 15 residues long. CDR3 bases: TGTGCCAGCAGCTTGGGACAGGGGTTTGAGAATGAGCAGTTCTTC. Amino acid sequence: CASSLGQGFENEQFF.

This clonotype was counted ten times or more. This chain links TRBV19 with TRBJ1-6, with D possibly being TRBD1 (6 bases). Trimming stripped 2 bases from V and 1 base from J, with 9 bases between. This CDR3 comprises 16 residues. Germline CDR1 is LNHDA and CDR2 is SQIVND (reference sequence). In nucleotides, the CDR3 is TGTGCCAGTAGTATACAGGGGAGGTCCTATAATTCACCCCTCCACTTT. Its protein is CASSIQGRSYNSPLHF.

This clonotype has more than one count but fewer than ten. CDR3 bases: TGTGCCAGCAGCTTCCAGGGGGATCAGCCCCAGCATTTT. It codes for CASSFQGDQPQHF. V gene TRBV7-3 combines with J gene TRBJ1-5, with TRBD1 matching 7 bases. Germline CDR1 reads SGHTA; CDR2 reads FQGTGA. J gave up 5 bases and V 3 bases, and 1 base lay outside the gene matches. This CDR3 contains 13 residues.

There are many counts of this clonotype. V and J are TRBV2 and TRBJ2-3; D ambiguous. Germline CDR1 and CDR2: SNHLY and FYNNEI. The CDR3 has 13 residues. CDR3 sequence reads: CASALYGTDTQYF. The CDR3 DNA reads as TGTGCTTCAGCACTATATGGCACAGATACGCAGTATTTT.

The sample holds many counts of this clonotype. The chain uses TRBV5-1 and TRBJ1-5, with D tentatively TRBD1 (6 bases). Trimming took 4 bases from V and 7 from J, leaving 15 bases between them. Germline CDR1 SGHRS, CDR2 YFSETQ. This CDR3 comprises 14 residues. The CDR3 is CASSPYPGDQPQHF. The CDR3 DNA reads as TGCGCCAGCAGCCCCTATCCAGGGGACCAGCCCCAGCATTTT.

The rearrangement joins TRBV20-1 to TRBJ2-5, with D perhaps TRBD1 (5 bases). CDR1 and CDR2 (germline): DFQATT, SNEGSKA (reference sequence). Trimming removed 3 bases from V and 2 bases from J, with 13 bases in between. The CDR3 sequence is 14 residues long. The CDR3 nucleotides read TGCAGTGCTAGGAGGCAGGGCCCTCAAGAGACCCAGTACTTC. This gives the protein CSARRQGPQETQYF.

The rearrangement uses TRBV9 and TRBJ2-7; either TRBD1 or TRBD2 may supply D (5 bases each). The CDR3 runs 17 residues. Germline V gene lookup returns CDR1 SGDLS and CDR2 YYNGEE. V shed 4 bases and J shed 0 bases, with 20 bases lying between them. As DNA, the CDR3 is TGTGCCAGCAGCCGATGGGGGACGGGTGGCAACTCCTACGAGCAGTACTTC. Its protein product is CASSRWGTGGNSYEQYF.

There are many counts of this clonotype. The CDR3 bases are TGTGCCAGCAGTTACTCCTATAGCGGGGAGCTGTTTTTT. Its translation: CASSYSYSGELFF. This chain joins TRBV6-5 and TRBJ2-2; D unresolved. Trimming cost V 0 bases and J 7 bases, with 6 bases left between them. The CDR3 loop spans 13 amino acids. From germline, CDR1 is MNHEY and CDR2 SVGAGI.